This T cell receptor (beta chain) was obtained from a study of T cell responses to AZD1222 COVID-19 vaccine. Findings and limits, study-wide: Along spike, vaccine-associated CD4 TCRs were found throughout, with dominance at 160-218 and 743-854. Seropositive status at baseline applied to only six AZD1222 recipients.

Comment on this clone: Its antigen remains unknown.

The table came from immunoSEQ multiplex PCR; TCRdb's copy has only in-frame clones and leaves some out. The table includes about 110,000 clones, roughly 85% detected once. Trimming shortened V by 6 bases and J by 2 bases, and 9 bases separated the two germline ends. The V gene's germline CDR1 is LNHDA and CDR2 SQIVND (reference sequence). There are 13 residues in the CDR3. The receptor comes from an adult who received the AZD1222 COVID-19 vaccine. The V gene is TRBV19, the J gene TRBJ2-3; perhaps TRBD2 as D (6 bases). The sequencing used peripheral blood, collected 28 days after the second AZD1222 dose. The CDR3 here is CASSLAYTDTQYF. CDR3 bases: TGTGCCAGTAGCCTAGCGTACACAGATACGCAGTATTTT.